The clone carrying this T cell receptor (beta chain) has ten or more counts. Its antigen is undetermined. Other DNA variants within this sample encode the same CDR3. The data were obtained in a study of Ad26.COV2.S vaccination and SARS-CoV-2 variants. The data were produced by immunoSEQ multiplex PCR, yet TCRdb's version contains in-frame clones alone and is incomplete. Of a few hundred thousand clones listed, approximately 90% are singletons. Documented treatment: roughly 18 received Ad26.COV2.S at low or high dose, single or two shots; 5 received placebo; per-sample allocation not given. Collection of the samples took place on day 63 after the first injection of vaccine or placebo. The study's findings and limits: Vaccine and placebo recipients had similar non-spike TCR breadth.

The TCR originated in a person aged 18-60 years who received the Ad26.COV2.S COVID-19 vaccine or a placebo. Sequencing was performed on peripheral blood, taken in a trial of Ad26.COV2.S vaccine versus placebo.

CDR3 nucleotide sequence: TGTGCCAGCTCACCAGGGCATAGCAATCAGCCCCAGCATTTT. Residues: CASSPGHSNQPQHF. This chain links TRBV18 with TRBJ1-5; D is ambiguous. The germline V and J ends were trimmed by 2 bases and 0 bases, with 5 bases remaining between them. The CDR3 loop spans 14 amino acids. The germline CDR1 and CDR2 sequences are KGHSH and LQKENI.